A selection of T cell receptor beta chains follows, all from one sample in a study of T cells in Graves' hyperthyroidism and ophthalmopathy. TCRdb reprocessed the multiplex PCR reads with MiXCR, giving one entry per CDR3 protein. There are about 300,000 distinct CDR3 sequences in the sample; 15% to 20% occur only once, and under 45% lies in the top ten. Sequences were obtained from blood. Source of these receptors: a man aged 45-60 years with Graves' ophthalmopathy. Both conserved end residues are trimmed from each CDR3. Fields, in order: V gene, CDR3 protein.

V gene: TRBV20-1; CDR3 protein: SARVIGGWETQY
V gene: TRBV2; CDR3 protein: ASAPDGSNQPQH
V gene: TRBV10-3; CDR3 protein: AISERQGAYEQY
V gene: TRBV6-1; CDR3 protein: ASGASLQNTIY
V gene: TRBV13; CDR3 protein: ASSQRTSGSPQETQY
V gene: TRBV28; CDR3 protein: ASLPGAGLADTQY
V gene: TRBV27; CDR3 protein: ASSQDASPLLN
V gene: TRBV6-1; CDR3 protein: ASSPRTSGSSEQY
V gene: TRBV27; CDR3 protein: ASSTHRGGSYNEQF
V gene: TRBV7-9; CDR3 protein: ASSPPRREGPYEQY
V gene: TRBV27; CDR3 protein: ASSALTSLAETQY
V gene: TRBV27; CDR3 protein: ASSTRTSSSGANVLT
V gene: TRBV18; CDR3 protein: ASSPGSLGSQPQH
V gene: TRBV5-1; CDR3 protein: ASSPKTPGQGGETQY
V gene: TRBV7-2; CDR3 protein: ASSSGTGGPYEQY
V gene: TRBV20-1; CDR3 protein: SASTGTSGYTQY
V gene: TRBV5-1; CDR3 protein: ASSPGTGGYQETQY
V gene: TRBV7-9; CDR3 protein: ASSPRSGGRGEKLF